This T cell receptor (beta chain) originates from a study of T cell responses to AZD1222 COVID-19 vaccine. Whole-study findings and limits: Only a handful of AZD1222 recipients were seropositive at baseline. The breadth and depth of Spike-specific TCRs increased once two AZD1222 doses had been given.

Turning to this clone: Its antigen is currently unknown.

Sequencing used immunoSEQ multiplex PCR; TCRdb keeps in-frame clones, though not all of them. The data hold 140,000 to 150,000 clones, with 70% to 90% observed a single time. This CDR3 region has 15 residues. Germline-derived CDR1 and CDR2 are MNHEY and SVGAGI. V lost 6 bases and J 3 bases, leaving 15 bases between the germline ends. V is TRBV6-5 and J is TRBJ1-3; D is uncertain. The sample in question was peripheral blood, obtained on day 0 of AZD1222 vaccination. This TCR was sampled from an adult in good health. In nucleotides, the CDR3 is TGTGCCAGCAGAGCCTGGGTCAACCTTGGAAACACCATATATTTT. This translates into CASRAWVNLGNTIYF.